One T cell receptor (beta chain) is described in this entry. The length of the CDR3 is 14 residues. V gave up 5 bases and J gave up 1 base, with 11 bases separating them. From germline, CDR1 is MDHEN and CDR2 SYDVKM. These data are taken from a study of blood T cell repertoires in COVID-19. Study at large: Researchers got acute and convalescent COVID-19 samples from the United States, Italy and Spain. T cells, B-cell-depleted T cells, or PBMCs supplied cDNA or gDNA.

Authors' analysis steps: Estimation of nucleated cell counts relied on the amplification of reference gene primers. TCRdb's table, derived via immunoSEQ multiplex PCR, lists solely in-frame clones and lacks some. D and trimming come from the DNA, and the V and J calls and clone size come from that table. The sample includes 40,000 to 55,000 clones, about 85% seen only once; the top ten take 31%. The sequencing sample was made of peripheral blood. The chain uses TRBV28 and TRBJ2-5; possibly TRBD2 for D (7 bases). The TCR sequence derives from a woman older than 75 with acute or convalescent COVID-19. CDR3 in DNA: TGTGCCAGCAGTCAAGGGGGGGTCCAAGAGACCCAGTACTTC. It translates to CASSQGGVQETQYF.